This paragraph reports one TCR beta chain. No antigen is known for it. These data come from a study of T cell responses to AZD1222 COVID-19 vaccine. Generated by immunoSEQ multiplex PCR, the TCRdb table keeps only in-frame clones and is missing some. Among more than 95,000 clones, around nine tenths were seen once, and the ten largest hold around 20%. Germline V lookup: CDR1 SGHNT, CDR2 YYREEE (reference sequence). The CDR3 has 16 amino acids. Trimming pared 4 bases from V and 4 bases from J, leaving 17 bases between. Study results and caveats: The donor cohort was predominantly white British with a female majority, and clonal diversity may have been underestimated. Vaccine-related CD4 TCRs covered spike, predominating at 160-218 and 743-854. Samples come after the peak T cell response, not at day 14.

The material was peripheral blood, obtained on day 0 of AZD1222 vaccination. The sequence was collected from an adult in good health. The chain carries TRBV5-4 and TRBJ1-4; D unresolved. CDR3 region: CASSPRGGRVNEKLFF. In DNA form, the CDR3 reads TGTGCCAGCAGCCCGCGGGGAGGGAGGGTTAATGAAAAACTGTTTTTT.